This T cell receptor beta chain was obtained from a study of T cell clones after liver transplantation. The overall study: In this trial, immunosuppression withdrawal was attempted within 2 years of liver transplant. Post-transplant blood was tracked for graft-donor-reactive T cell clones identified in a pre-transplant mixed lymphocyte reaction.

TCRdb's copy holds only in-frame clones and misses some; the assay was immunoSEQ multiplex PCR. The sample shows around 110,000 clones, 90% of them seen only once. Germline CDR1 reads SGDLS; CDR2 reads YYNGEE. J was trimmed by 7 bases and V by 4 bases; bases with no gene match: 10. The CDR3 has 14 amino acids. This rearrangement joins TRBV9 to TRBJ2-5; 7 bases match TRBD1. This sequence originates from a human patient who received a liver transplant. These T cells may partly come from the graft donor. Source: CD4+ T cells from blood, taken 12 months after liver transplant. The CDR3 DNA reads as TGTGCCAGCAGCCTAGATGAGGGGGCGAGGACCCAGTACTTC. It is translated as CASSLDEGARTQYF.